The clone carrying this T cell receptor (beta chain) was observed many times. Its antigen is unidentified. This record belongs to a study of T cells in Graves' hyperthyroidism and ophthalmopathy. General observations from the study: Blood also contained most expanded thyroid clonotypes above 0.001.

The investigators amplified TCR beta CDR3 regions from RNA transcripts. HTBI primers were the set used in a first-round RT-PCR of the TCR CDR3. Via MiXCR, TCRdb re-called the multiplex PCR reads, giving one row per CDR3 protein. The profile covers 300,000 to 400,000 distinct CDR3 sequences, with 18% appearing a single time and around 50% taken by the ten largest. Trimming pared 0 bases from V and 0 bases from J, leaving 15 bases between. CDR3 size: 17 residues. The germline gives CDR1 DFQATT, CDR2 SNEGSKA (reference sequence). Hyperthyroidism, newly diagnosed and lasting under 2 months, affected patients aged 18 to 65. Clinical symptoms, serum thyroxine and TRAb, thyroid ultrasound and orbital computed tomography were used for the diagnoses.

The clonotype was recovered from a woman aged 45-60 years with Graves' hyperthyroidism. The sample was blood. This sequence joins TRBV20-1 and TRBJ1-5, with D tentatively TRBD1 (5 bases). The CDR3 region is CSARDPSGRNSNQPQHF. The CDR3 DNA reads as TGCAGTGCTAGAGATCCCTCAGGGAGGAATAGCAATCAGCCCCAGCATTTT.